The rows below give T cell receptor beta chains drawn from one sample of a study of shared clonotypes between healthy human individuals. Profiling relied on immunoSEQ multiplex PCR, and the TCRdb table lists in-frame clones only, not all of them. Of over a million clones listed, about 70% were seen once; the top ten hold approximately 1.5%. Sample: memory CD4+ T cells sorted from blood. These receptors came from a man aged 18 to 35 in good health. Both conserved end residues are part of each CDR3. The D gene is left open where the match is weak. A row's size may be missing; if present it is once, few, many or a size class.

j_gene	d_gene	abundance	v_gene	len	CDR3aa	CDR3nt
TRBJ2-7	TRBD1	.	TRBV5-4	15	CASSGDRASSYEQYF	TGTGCCAGCAGCGGAGACAGGGCCAGCTCCTACGAGCAGTACTTC
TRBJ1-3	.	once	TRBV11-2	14	CASSLDWSGNTIYF	TGTGCCAGCAGCTTAGACTGGTCTGGAAACACCATATATTTT
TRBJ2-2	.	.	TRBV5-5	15	CASSLLRGGTGELFF	TGTGCCAGCAGCTTGTTGCGGGGAGGAACCGGGGAGCTGTTTTTT
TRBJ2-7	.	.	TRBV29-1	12	CSVGAVLYEQYF	TGCAGCGTTGGGGCGGTCCTCTACGAGCAGTACTTC
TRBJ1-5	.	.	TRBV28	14	CASHLWMSNQPQHF	TGTGCCAGTCACCTCTGGATGAGCAATCAGCCCCAGCATTTT
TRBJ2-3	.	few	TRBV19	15	CASSIDAGHTDTQYF	TGTGCCAGTAGTATAGATGCTGGGCACACAGATACGCAGTATTTT
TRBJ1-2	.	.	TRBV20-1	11	CSARTLPGYTF	TGCAGTGCTAGGACACTCCCGGGCTACACCTTC
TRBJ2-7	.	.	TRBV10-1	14	CASSEGRGRDEQYF	TGCGCCAGCAGTGAGGGCAGGGGAAGGGACGAGCAGTACTTC
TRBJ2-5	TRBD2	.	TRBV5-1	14	CASRSSGRGETQYF	TGCGCCAGCAGATCTAGCGGCAGAGGGGAGACCCAGTACTTC
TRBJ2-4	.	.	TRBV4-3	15	CASSQKAGPGNIQYF	TGCGCCAGCAGCCAGAAAGCGGGCCCAGGCAACATTCAGTACTTC
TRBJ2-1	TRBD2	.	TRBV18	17	CASSPPVGAGAVDEQFF	TGTGCCAGCTCACCACCGGTCGGCGCGGGAGCTGTAGATGAGCAGTTCTTC
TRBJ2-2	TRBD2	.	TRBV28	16	CASTPQGGANTGELFF	TGTGCCAGCACCCCCCAGGGAGGGGCGAACACCGGGGAGCTGTTTTTT
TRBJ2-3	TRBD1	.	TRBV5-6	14	CASSLGQGQDTQYF	TGTGCCAGCAGCTTGGGACAGGGTCAAGATACGCAGTATTTT
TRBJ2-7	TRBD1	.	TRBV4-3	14	CASSQDRGPYEQYF	TGCGCCAGCAGCCAGGACAGGGGGCCCTACGAGCAGTACTTC
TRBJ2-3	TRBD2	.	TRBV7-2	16	CASSLTALAVTDTQYF	TGTGCCAGCAGCTTAACGGCCCTAGCGGTTACAGATACGCAGTATTTT
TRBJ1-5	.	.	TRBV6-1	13	CASSDPTVWPQHF	TGTGCCAGCAGTGACCCAACAGTATGGCCCCAGCATTTT
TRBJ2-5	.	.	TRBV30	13	CAWSVQGGETQYF	TGTGCCTGGAGTGTACAAGGGGGGGAGACCCAGTACTTC
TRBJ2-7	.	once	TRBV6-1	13	CASSRGEGYEQYF	TGTGCCAGCTCGAGGGGGGAGGGCTACGAGCAGTACTTC
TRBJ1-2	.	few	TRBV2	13	CASSDMANYGYTF	TGTGCCAGCAGTGATATGGCGAACTATGGCTACACCTTC
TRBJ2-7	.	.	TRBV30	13	CACHPFSSYEQYF	TGTGCCTGCCACCCATTTAGCTCCTACGAGCAGTACTTC
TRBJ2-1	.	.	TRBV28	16	CASRGGGNPLYNEQFF	TGTGCCAGCAGGGGTGGCGGGAACCCCTTATACAATGAGCAGTTCTTC
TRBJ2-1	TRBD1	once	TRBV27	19	CASSQRVPFGTGNYNEQFF	TGTGCCAGCAGCCAACGGGTCCCTTTTGGGACAGGAAACTACAATGAGCAGTTCTTC
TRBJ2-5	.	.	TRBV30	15	CAWNSGTGLTKTQYF	TGTGCCTGGAATTCGGGGACGGGATTAACTAAGACCCAGTACTTC
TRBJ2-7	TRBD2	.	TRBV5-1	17	CASSLASSGGYSYEQYF	TGCGCCAGCAGCTTGGCCTCTAGCGGGGGATACTCCTACGAGCAGTACTTC
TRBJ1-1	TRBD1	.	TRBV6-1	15	CASSEPRTGGTEAFF	TGTGCCAGCAGTGAACCCCGGACAGGGGGCACTGAAGCTTTCTTT
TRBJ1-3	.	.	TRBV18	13	CASSPPAIWAVAF	TGTGCCAGCTCACCACCTGCGATTTGGGCAGTGGCGTTT
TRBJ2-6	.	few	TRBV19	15	CASSTTGPGANVLTF	TGTGCCAGTAGTACTACAGGGCCTGGGGCCAACGTCCTGACTTTC
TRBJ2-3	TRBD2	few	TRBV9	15	CASSVVAGGHYTQYF	TGTGCCAGCAGCGTAGTGGCGGGGGGGCACTATACGCAGTATTTT
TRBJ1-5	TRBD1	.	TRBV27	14	CASSQDRPGQPQHF	TGTGCCAGCAGCCAGGACAGGCCAGGTCAGCCCCAGCATTTT
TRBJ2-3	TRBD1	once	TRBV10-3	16	CAISERTGGATDTQYF	TGTGCCATCAGTGAGCGGACAGGGGGCGCAACAGATACGCAGTATTTT
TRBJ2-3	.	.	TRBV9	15	CASSSQGRGTDTQYF	TGTGCCAGCAGCTCTCAGGGGAGGGGCACAGATACGCAGTATTTT
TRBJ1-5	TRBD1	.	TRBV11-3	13	CASSEGGYQPQHF	TGTGCCAGCAGTGAAGGGGGCTACCAGCCCCAGCATTTT
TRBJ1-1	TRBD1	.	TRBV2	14	CASRERQGWTEAFF	TGTGCCAGCAGGGAAAGACAGGGGTGGACTGAAGCTTTCTTT
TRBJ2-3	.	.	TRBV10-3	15	CATLGSEKKTDTQYF	TGTGCCACCTTGGGTTCGGAGAAAAAGACAGATACGCAGTATTTT
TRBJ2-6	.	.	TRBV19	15	CASRTPGDGANVLTF	TGTGCCAGTAGGACCCCCGGGGACGGGGCCAACGTCCTGACTTTC
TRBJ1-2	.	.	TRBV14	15	CASSQVPGASYGYTF	TGTGCCAGCAGCCAAGTCCCGGGGGCGAGCTATGGCTACACCTTC
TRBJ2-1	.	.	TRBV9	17	CASSRYSGLSSYNEQFF	TGTGCCAGCAGCCGTTATTCAGGCCTGAGCTCCTACAATGAGCAGTTCTTC
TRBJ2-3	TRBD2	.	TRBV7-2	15	CASSLASGGEYTQYF	TGTGCCAGCAGCTTAGCTAGCGGGGGAGAGTATACGCAGTATTTT
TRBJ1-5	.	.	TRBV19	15	CATRVLGQGDQPQHF	TGTGCCACTAGGGTGCTAGGGCAGGGAGATCAGCCCCAGCATTTT
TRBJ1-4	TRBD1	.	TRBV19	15	CATSQWGTGAEKLFF	TGTGCCACCTCTCAATGGGGGACAGGGGCGGAAAAACTGTTTTTT
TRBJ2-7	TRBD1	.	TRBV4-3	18	CASSQAPLEGQGNYEQYF	TGCGCCAGCAGCCAAGCTCCATTGGAGGGACAGGGGAACTACGAGCAGTACTTC
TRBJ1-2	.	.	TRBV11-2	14	CASTLSPSNYGYTF	TGTGCCAGCACCCTAAGCCCCTCCAACTATGGCTACACCTTC
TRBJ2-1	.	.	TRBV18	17	CASSPRTWGSSYNEQFF	TGTGCCAGCTCACCACGTACGTGGGGGAGCTCCTACAATGAGCAGTTCTTC
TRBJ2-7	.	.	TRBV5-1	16	CASSLGTSAQVSEQYF	TGCGCCAGCAGCCTAGGGACGTCGGCTCAAGTTTCCGAGCAGTACTTC
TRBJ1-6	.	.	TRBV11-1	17	CASSLIGGDSYNSPLHF	TGTGCCAGCAGCCTGATTGGGGGCGACTCCTATAATTCACCCCTCCACTTT
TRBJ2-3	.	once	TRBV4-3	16	CASSQDGQVEADTQYF	TGCGCCAGCAGCCAAGACGGCCAGGTGGAGGCAGATACGCAGTATTTT
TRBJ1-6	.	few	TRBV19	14	CASRKDSYNSPLHF	TGTGCCAGTAGAAAAGACAGTTATAATTCACCCCTCCACTTT
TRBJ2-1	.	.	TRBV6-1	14	CASLTGRLGHEQFF	TGTGCCAGCCTGACAGGCCGACTAGGCCATGAGCAGTTCTTC
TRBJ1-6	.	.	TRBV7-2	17	CASSPSVEGLIDSPLHF	TGTGCCAGCAGCCCCTCGGTAGAGGGCCTGATTGATTCACCCCTCCACTTT
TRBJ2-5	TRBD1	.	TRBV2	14	CASSVDRVQETQYF	TGTGCCAGCAGTGTGGACAGGGTTCAAGAGACCCAGTACTTC
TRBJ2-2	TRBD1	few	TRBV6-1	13	CASSTDRVGELFF	TGTGCCAGCAGCACGGACAGGGTGGGGGAGCTGTTTTTT
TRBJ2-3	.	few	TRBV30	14	CAWSRSSVTDTQYF	TGTGCCTGGAGCAGGAGTAGCGTCACAGATACGCAGTATTTT
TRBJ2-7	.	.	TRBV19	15	CASSHTGLLSYEQYF	TGTGCCAGTAGTCACACAGGGCTTCTCTCCTACGAGCAGTACTTC
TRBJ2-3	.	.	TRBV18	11	CASHGRDTQYF	TGTGCCAGCCACGGGCGGGATACGCAGTATTTT
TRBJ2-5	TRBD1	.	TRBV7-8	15	CASSWADRGEETQYF	TGTGCCAGCAGCTGGGCAGACAGGGGGGAAGAGACCCAGTACTTC
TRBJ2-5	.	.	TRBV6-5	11	CASSYLQTQYF	TGTGCCAGCAGTTACCTCCAGACCCAGTACTTC
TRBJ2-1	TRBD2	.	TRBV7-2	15	CASSFEAGGGNEQFF	TGTGCCAGCAGCTTTGAAGCGGGGGGAGGCAATGAGCAGTTCTTC
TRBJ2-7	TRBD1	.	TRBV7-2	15	CASSSRGQGVYEQYF	TGTGCCAGCAGCTCCCGAGGACAGGGAGTCTACGAGCAGTACTTC